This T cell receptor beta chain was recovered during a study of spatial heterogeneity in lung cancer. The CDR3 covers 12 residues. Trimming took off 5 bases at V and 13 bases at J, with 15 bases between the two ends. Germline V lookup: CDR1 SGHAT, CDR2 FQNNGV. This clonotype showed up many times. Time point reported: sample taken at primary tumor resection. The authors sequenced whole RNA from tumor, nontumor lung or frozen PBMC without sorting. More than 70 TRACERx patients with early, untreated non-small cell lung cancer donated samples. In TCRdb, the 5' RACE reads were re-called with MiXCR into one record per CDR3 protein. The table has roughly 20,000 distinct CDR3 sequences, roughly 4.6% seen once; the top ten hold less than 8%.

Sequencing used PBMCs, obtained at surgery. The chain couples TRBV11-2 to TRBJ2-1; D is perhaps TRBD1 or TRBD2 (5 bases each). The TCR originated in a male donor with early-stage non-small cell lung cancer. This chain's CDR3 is CASSPGDPEQFF. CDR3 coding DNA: TGTGCCAGCAGCCCTGGGGACCCGGAACAGTTCTTC.